This TCR beta chain appears in the sequencing data of a study of cytomegalovirus exposure and HLA in healthy donors (dated 2017 in TCRdb). In terms of the full investigation: An earlier analysis of roughly 500 of the donors reported about 300 Gb of sequence data and around 120 million unique TCR beta sequences obtained from about 200 million T cells. An early release that covered about 600 HLA-typed donors contained around 300 gigabases of sequencing data and around 85 million unique TCR sequences. Of the approximately 370 genotyped donors, 65% to 90% were placed in the genetic ancestry cluster associated with self-reported Caucasian donors. The study was designed to test whether signatures of past pathogen exposure could be identified by cataloging public T cell receptors. Using immunosequencing, the study profiled T cell repertoires from 640 or so subjects and related those repertoires to cytomegalovirus serostatus. Along with the approximately 670-subject first cohort, a separate validation cohort of 120 different subjects was used. To predict cytomegalovirus infection status, the study brought together high-throughput TCR immunosequencing, statistical association of individual TCRs with disease status, and machine learning. A later analysis re-analyzed previously published TCR beta repertoires from 666 donors and added high-resolution HLA genotyping to study TCR occurrence patterns. The later analysis used no new phenotypic data to find candidate immune exposures, relying instead on TCR beta sequences and their occurrence across donors. An earlier analysis of 500 to 650 of the donors applied high-throughput TCR beta sequencing to assess whether each TCR beta V gene segment acted as functional or pseudogenic. Donor age, sex, ethnicity and CMV serostatus were compiled together with the repertoire data. A later genetic analysis used genome-wide SNP genotypes for about 65% of the roughly 670 donors, treating that subset as a discovery cohort. Every repertoire in the discovery cohort had been generated on one and the same sequencing platform. HLA typing included class I and class II loci at four-digit resolution. The number of donors typed differed by locus, with about 629-630 for A, B, C, DRB1 and DQB1, roughly 550 for DQA1, about 610 for DPA1, and approximately 470 for DPB1. Roughly five DR-DQ haplotypes were treated as single units for association and clustering because of strong linkage in the cohort. Across some 400 genotyped donors of the cohort, an average of 235,054 unique TCR beta nucleotide sequences per donor were sequenced, and roughly a sixth of those sequences were non-productive. Broader findings and caveats from the paper: A few of the identified cytomegalovirus-associated TCR beta chains were confirmed in vitro to be specific for cytomegalovirus antigens. According to a later analysis, TCR association rates differed among HLA loci, with DRB1 alleles showing the most associated TCRs and HLA-C alleles showing the fewest. Compared with the 666-donor mean, donors in an Asian-associated ancestry cluster had fewer N-insertions in productive TCRs, according to a later genetic analysis. When HLA alleles, especially DR and DQ, strongly co-occurred, TCR associations were difficult to assign to individual alleles. The classifier was reported to diagnose cytomegalovirus status with high specificity and sensitivity in both the original and validation cohorts. Roughly uniform sequencing depth across donors was assumed in presence/absence analyses, although this assumption may not hold. The authors suggested that the approach could potentially be extended to other disease states and immunological phenotypes. V-gene and J-gene trimming of TCR beta chains was associated with a missense DCLRE1C variant in a later genetic analysis, and the association was replicated in an independent cohort. In a later analysis, HLA-associated TCR beta chains were found to be more clonally expanded and to have lower generation probabilities than equally common non-associated chains. Some IMGT-functional V segments, including TRBV6-2 and TRBV6-3, could not be distinguished by the 87-base-pair reads and were therefore excluded. Because HLA typing was unavailable for some donors at each locus, only the typed subset was used in association tests. A later analysis associated roughly 17,000 TCR beta sequences with specific HLA alleles at a false discovery rate of 0.05. Immune exposure information for the cohort was limited to CMV serostatus. The cohort was sequenced for TCR beta chains only, and without alpha or paired-chain data the features that could be detected were limited. The study listed 164 TCR beta chains as associated with cytomegalovirus. A further reported finding was that TCR beta sequences accurately predicted the HLA-A and HLA-B alleles for most subjects in the first cohort. In a later analysis, most CMV-associated TCR beta chains were found to appear HLA-restricted, with HLA associations seemingly driven largely by CMV exposure. Linkage disequilibrium might explain the correlated functional status among segregating V segments, but an unknown experimental factor could not be ruled out. Most TCR sequences were seen in very few donors, while some public TCRs were found in many individuals. According to a later analysis, parvovirus B19, influenza, CMV and Epstein-Barr virus appeared linked to several top co-occurrence clusters. Broadly in line with IMGT annotations, most TCR beta V segments showed up in productive rearrangements about 87% or about 30% of the time in an earlier analysis of a few hundred of the donors. Because counts were too low, seventeen rarely observed V segments, including chromosome 9 orphons, were left out of the earlier analysis of several hundred of the donors. A cluster of highly shared sequence variants was judged likely to represent a technical artifact of the sequencing pipeline.

V is cut by 2 bases and J by 0 bases, and the space between the germline ends is 8 bases. Via the germline V gene, CDR1 is SGHVS and CDR2 FNYEAQ. The CDR3 holds 15 amino acids from the cysteine to the phenylalanine. This entry keeps only the CDR3 DNA: 45 bases, framed from base 1. In total, over 600 healthy bone marrow donors made up the cohort. At the time of sampling, all cohort members were nominally healthy, though unrecorded immune exposures were likely present. The donor was CMV seronegative and belonged to the group of 352 seronegative cohort members. Every donor gave a peripheral blood sample, and the peripheral blood mononuclear cells from that sample were used for TCR beta sequencing. Genomic DNA extraction from the blood cell samples was performed with the Qiagen DNeasy Blood Extraction Kit. Libraries came from the immunoSEQ multiplex PCR assay. A mixture of 60 forward primers for TCR Vbeta segments and 13 reverse primers for TCR Jbeta segments was used in the multiplex PCR. The CDR3 region of rearranged TCR beta genes was amplified from genomic DNA with a multiplex PCR assay. On the Illumina HiSeq System, the amplified TCR beta libraries were sequenced as 87-base-pair reads. Concerning the study's data processing: A later analysis counted about 82 million unique TCR beta chains across the 666 repertoires, and around 12 million of these chains were shared by at least two donors. Raw reads were error-corrected and collapsed into unique sequences with a nearest-neighbor algorithm that merged closely related sequences to remove PCR and sequencing errors. CDR3 sequences were aligned to IMGT reference sequences to assign V, D and J gene segments. For a sequence to be retained, a match of at least six nucleotides to both a V gene segment and a J gene segment was required. Rearrangements were called productive when the CDR3 lacked stop codons and stayed in frame with V and J; all others were non-productive. CDR3 was defined by IMGT convention, running from the second conserved V-encoded cysteine to the conserved J-encoded phenylalanine. Sequences without an unambiguous match to a single V gene segment were excluded from the earlier analysis of several hundred of the donors. In an earlier analysis of 587 of the donors, V segments were called functional above 56.7% productive rearrangements and were called segregating when the between-donor standard deviation exceeded 5%. A statistical classification framework was built for diagnosing cytomegalovirus status from the catalog of TCR beta chain sequences. A later analysis assigned V and J genes by comparing TCR nucleotide sequences with IMGT/GENE-DB human TR gene sequences. Using the TCRdist pipeline, a later analysis assigned CDR3 sequences along with most-parsimonious VDJ recombination scenarios. In a later analysis, each TCR beta chain was defined by its CDR3 amino acid sequence together with its V-gene family, and reads lacking a unique V-gene family were excluded. In a later analysis, approximately 640 highly shared, low-generation-probability nucleotide sequences were removed to address suspected cross-contamination and a sequencing artifact. For each public chain, a later analysis derived a clonal expansion index from normalized ranks of inferred template counts within each repertoire. In a later analysis, generation probabilities were computed with a VDJ recombination model fitted to out-of-frame rearrangements, and the resulting probabilities were checked against IGoR. In a later analysis, hypergeometric tests were used to score TCR-TCR, TCR-HLA and TCR-CMV co-occurrence, with a repertoire-size bias correction applied to TCR pairs. In a later analysis, false discovery rates were estimated by permuting HLA or CMV assignments 20 times. A later analysis grouped co-occurring TCRs with DBSCAN, adding TCRdist sequence similarity when clustering within HLA-allele-positive subsets. Repertoires with fewer than 30,000 or more than 120,000 public chains, plus five repertoires with anomalous nucleotide sharing, were excluded from co-occurrence clustering. Not all clones reach the TCRdb copy of this immuneACCESS table, which keeps in-frame sequences only. Checked studies attribute under half of the gap to unresolved V genes and leave the rest unexplained. V and J calls and clone size are given by that table; D and trimming were obtained from the DNA. This sample has more than 45,000 clones in its table, and 82% of those were observed once. About 3% of the sample is in the top ten clones.

Only one count was recorded for this clone. The target of this receptor is not known. The sample holds no much larger clone one base away, and base qualities are not on file. The TCR comes from a man aged 50 to 60 in good health and CMV-seronegative. Here the chain combines TRBV7-6 and TRBJ1-5; there is no confident call for the D gene. Material for sequencing was PBMCs. The CDR3 region has the sequence CASSLYRDSNQPQHF. The DNA sequence reads TGTGCCAGCAGCTTATACCGAGATAGCAATCAGCCCCAGCATTTT.